The 20 T cell receptor beta chains below were found in one sample sequenced in a study of graft-versus-host responses after intestinal transplantation. TCRdb keeps only in-frame clones here, not all; method: immunoSEQ multiplex PCR. The sample holds around 19,000 clones, roughly 37% seen once. This material consisted of alloreactive CD4+ T cells from a mixed lymphocyte reaction culture, taken before intestinal transplant. The sample's subset: CFSE-low proliferating T cells sorted from roughly six-day pre-transplant mixed lymphocyte reaction (GvH or HvG direction). These receptors originate from a human patient who received an intestinal transplant.

This clone was counted between two and nine times. The chain has TRBV11-2 and TRBJ2-5; D gene uncertain. Deletions cut 1 base from V and 5 bases from J, with 8 bases between. There are 13 residues in the CDR3. Germline CDR1 SGHAT, CDR2 FQNNGV. CDR3 sequence: CASSLGSRETQYF. Here the CDR3 DNA reads TGTGCCAGCAGCTTAGGGTCGCGGGAGACCCAGTACTTC.

This rearrangement joins TRBV2 to TRBJ2-7; D remains unclear. CDR1 is SNHLY, CDR2 FYNNEI, per germline. Trimming stripped 4 bases from V and 6 bases from J, with 13 bases between. This CDR3 is built from 13 residues. Here the CDR3 reads CASSAGVGIEQYF. CDR3 in DNA: TGTGCCAGCAGTGCAGGAGTTGGTATCGAGCAGTACTTC.

This clone was counted only a few times. V usage is TRBV11-2 and J usage is TRBJ2-2; possibly TRBD1 or TRBD2 for D (6 bases each). Per germline, CDR1 SGHAT and CDR2 FQNNGV. V was cut by 1 base and J by 5 bases, with 14 bases left in between. The CDR3 has 16 amino acids. CDR3 bases: TGTGCCAGCAGCTTAGTATCGGGGGCTAGGACCGGGGAGCTGTTTTTT. Translation gives CASSLVSGARTGELFF.

The chain employs TRBV5-5 and TRBJ2-7; a possible D gene is TRBD1 (5 bases). Germline loops: CDR1 SGHKS, CDR2 YYEKEE (reference sequence). V gave up 5 bases and J gave up 4 bases, with 16 bases separating them. The CDR3 loop spans 14 amino acids. CDR3 amino acids: CASRLSSRAYEQYF. The CDR3 DNA reads as TGTGCCAGCAGACTCTCATCCAGGGCTTACGAGCAGTACTTC.

This chain uses TRBV5-1 with TRBJ2-7; D not resolved. V shed 0 bases and J shed 2 bases, with 9 bases lying between them. The CDR3 extends over 14 amino acids. In germline, CDR1 is SGHRS, CDR2 YFSETQ. CDR3 sequence (DNA): TGCGCCAGCAGCTTGGCTGTTAAGGCCTACGAGCAGTACTTC. It codes for CASSLAVKAYEQYF.

This clone was counted between two and nine times. The rearrangement links TRBV5-1 to TRBJ2-5, with D perhaps matching TRBD2 (7 bases). CDR3 length: 16 amino acids. Trimming took 3 bases from V and 5 from J, leaving 20 bases between them. The germline V gene encodes CDR1 SGHRS and CDR2 YFSETQ. DNA for the CDR3: TGCGCCAGCAGCTCGGGGAGGGCAGGGGCGGTGGAGACCCAGTACTTC. This codes for CASSSGRAGAVETQYF.

Only a few counts were recorded for this clone. This chain links TRBV5-4 with TRBJ2-5, with 12 positions matching TRBD2. The CDR3 length is 17 residues. Germline V gene data show CDR1 as SGHNT and CDR2 as YYREEE (reference sequence). J lost 2 bases, V lost 3 bases, and 8 bases had no gene match. The DNA for the CDR3 is TGTGCCAGCAGCTCTAGCGGGGGGGCCTGGCGGCAAGAGACCCAGTACTTC. It specifies CASSSSGGAWRQETQYF.

The chain's CDR3 is CASRTGVFNQPQHF. The CDR3 DNA is TGTGCCAGTAGGACAGGGGTTTTCAATCAGCCCCAGCATTTT. The chain combines TRBV2 with TRBJ1-5; 9 nucleotides align to TRBD1. CDR1 SNHLY and CDR2 FYNNEI come from the germline V gene. The V gene end was trimmed by 9 bases and the J gene end by 3 bases; junction bases not matched to a gene: 6. CDR3 length: 14 amino acids. The complete variable domain, with remaining parts taken from reference TRBV2 and TRBJ1-5, reads EPEVTQTPSHQVTQMGQEVILRCVPISNHLYFYWYRQILGQKVEFLVSFYNNEISEKSEIFDDQFSVERPDGSNFTLKIRSTKLEDSAMYFCASRTGVFNQPQHFGDGTRLSIL.

This clone was observed a few times. The chain combines TRBV5-1 with TRBJ2-6; D might be TRBD1 (6 bases). Germline-derived CDR1 and CDR2 are SGHRS and YFSETQ. This CDR3 region has 16 residues. V was shortened by 6 bases and J by 0 bases, with 13 bases between the two germline ends. Here the CDR3 DNA reads TGCGCCAGCACCCCTCAGGGGCTCTCTGGGGCCAACGTCCTGACTTTC. Translation: CASTPQGLSGANVLTF.

The rearrangement links TRBV18 to TRBJ1-2; 7 positions agree with TRBD1. The CDR3 has 18 amino acids. CDR1 and CDR2 from the germline V gene are KGHSH and LQKENI. Trimming at V came to 0 bases and at J to 4 bases, leaving 14 bases not matched to a gene. CDR3 protein: CASSPPGQPHSRVYGYTF. CDR3 coding DNA: TGTGCCAGCTCACCACCGGGACAGCCTCACAGCCGGGTCTATGGCTACACCTTC. Using reference TRBV18 and TRBJ1-2 for the parts outside the CDR3, the full variable domain is NAGVMQNPRHLVRRRGQEARLRCSPMKGHSHVYWYRQLPEEGLKFMVYLQKENIIDESGMPKERFSAEFPKEGPSILRIQQVVRGDSAAYFCASSPPGQPHSRVYGYTFGSGTRLTVV.

This rearrangement joins TRBV4-1 to TRBJ1-1; a possible D gene is TRBD1 (5 bases). The CDR3 covers 15 residues. CDR1 is MGHRA and CDR2 is YSYEKL in the germline V gene. V was pared by 8 bases and J by 0 bases, with 16 bases between. CDR3 loop: CASSRGDSLNTEAFF. For the CDR3, the DNA is TGCGCCAGCTCCCGGGGGGACTCTTTGAACACTGAAGCTTTCTTT.

The rearrangement joins TRBV18 to TRBJ2-3; D tentatively reads TRBD1 or TRBD2 (5 bases each). CDR1 is KGHSH, CDR2 LQKENI, per germline. This CDR3 contains 15 residues. Trimming pared 2 bases from V and 6 bases from J, leaving 15 bases between. The CDR3 nucleotides read TGTGCCAGCTCACCATGGGACCCCCAAAAGGATACGCAGTATTTT. This encodes CASSPWDPQKDTQYF.

The J gene is TRBJ2-7, the V gene TRBV19; TRBD1 is a possible D gene (5 bases). The CDR3 extends over 14 amino acids. Germline-derived CDR1 and CDR2 are LNHDA and SQIVND (reference sequence). V was clipped by 2 bases and J by 4 bases, with 12 bases between them. CDR3 nucleotide sequence: TGTGCCAGTAGTATAACTCAGGGTTGGTACGAGCAGTACTTC. Translating it yields CASSITQGWYEQYF.

The chain links TRBV5-1 to TRBJ1-2, with TRBD1 matching over 8 bases. V was pared by 0 bases and J by 3 bases, with 4 bases of the junction left unmatched. The CDR3 consists of 15 residues. Germline V gives CDR1 SGHRS, CDR2 YFSETQ. CDR3 sequence (DNA): TGCGCCAGCAGCTTGGGGGACAGGTCCCACTATGGCTACACCTTC. It yields the protein CASSLGDRSHYGYTF.

CDR3 sequence (DNA): TGTGCCAGCAGCACCCCAGGCACTGAAGCTTTCTTT. As protein: CASSTPGTEAFF. This chain uses TRBV6-1 with TRBJ1-1; unclear D gene. CDR1 is MNHNS, CDR2 SASEGT, per germline. The ends were cut back, 6 bases at V and 4 bases at J, with 9 bases in the middle. The CDR3 runs 12 residues.

This sequence joins TRBV19 and TRBJ1-5, with D uncertain. CDR3 size: 16 residues. CDR1 and CDR2 (germline): LNHDA, SQIVND (reference sequence). The ends were cut back, 1 base at V and 3 bases at J, with 13 bases in the middle. CDR3 in DNA: TGTGCCAGTAGTATAGTAGCACGGAGCTCCAATCAGCCCCAGCATTTT. Translated, it gives CASSIVARSSNQPQHF.

The chain carries TRBV18 and TRBJ2-3; 8 nucleotides align to TRBD1. J was trimmed by 2 bases and V by 1 base; bases with no gene match: 8. The CDR3 consists of 17 residues. The V gene's germline CDR1 is KGHSH and CDR2 LQKENI. CDR3 region: CASSPRARTGNTDTQYF. The DNA of the CDR3 is TGTGCCAGCTCACCACGGGCCAGGACAGGGAACACAGATACGCAGTATTTT.

The chain employs TRBV6-5 and TRBJ2-1; 9 nucleotides align to TRBD1. The germline CDR1 and CDR2 sequences are MNHEY and SVGAGI. The CDR3 consists of 13 residues. The DNA of the CDR3 is TGTGTTATCGGGACAGGGACCTACAATGAGCAGTTCTTC. It encodes CVIGTGTYNEQFF.

This sequence joins TRBV2 and TRBJ1-6; TRBD1 matches 8 bases. V dropped 3 bases and J dropped 6; count of bases not matched to a gene: 4. The CDR3 sequence is 15 residues long. Looked up from germline, CDR1 is SNHLY and CDR2 is FYNNEI. The CDR3 loop reads CASSDTGGINSPLHF. The CDR3 bases are TGTGCCAGCAGTGACACAGGGGGAATTAATTCACCCCTCCACTTT.

This chain uses TRBV19 with TRBJ1-5, with a tentative D call TRBD1 (5 bases). Trimming stripped 6 bases from V and 10 bases from J, with 16 bases between. This CDR3 spans 13 amino acids. Germline CDR1 reads LNHDA; CDR2 reads SQIVND (reference sequence). The CDR3 nucleotides read TGTGCCAGTAGCGACAGTAGGATCAGCCCCCAGCATTTT. Amino acid sequence: CASSDSRISPQHF.